Following are 2 T cell receptor beta chains from one sample sequenced in a study of read filtering for tumor transcriptome and immune sequencing. This library used roughly 430 ng RNA and molecular barcoded adaptors spanning alpha/delta and beta/gamma chains. TCRdb reprocessed the reads via MiXCR and lists one record per CDR3 protein. Found here are more than 35,000 distinct CDR3 sequences, about an eighth of them singletons; the top ten hold about 36%. Specimen: a population of CD138-negative cells sorted from bone marrow. The source of these receptors is a donor at least 40 years old with multiple myeloma.

This clonotype was detected many times. This chain uses TRBV13 with TRBJ2-7; TRBD2 might be the D (6 bases). V dropped 5 bases and J dropped 5 bases, with 13 bases sitting between them. The germline CDR1 and CDR2 sequences are PRHDT and FYEKMQ (reference sequence). CDR3 length: 13 residues. The CDR3 DNA reads as TGTGCCAGCAGCCGTGGGACTTCTCACGAGCAGTACTTC. It is translated as CASSRGTSHEQYF.

The sample holds many counts of this clonotype. V is TRBV7-3 and J is TRBJ2-5; TRBD2 might be the D (5 bases). This CDR3 contains 14 residues. Deletions cut 5 bases from V and 3 bases from J, with 13 bases between. Germline CDR1 reads SGHTA; CDR2 reads FQGTGA. CDR3 protein: CASSLTRAEETQYF. CDR3 coding DNA: TGTGCCAGCAGCCTTACCCGAGCGGAAGAGACCCAGTACTTC.